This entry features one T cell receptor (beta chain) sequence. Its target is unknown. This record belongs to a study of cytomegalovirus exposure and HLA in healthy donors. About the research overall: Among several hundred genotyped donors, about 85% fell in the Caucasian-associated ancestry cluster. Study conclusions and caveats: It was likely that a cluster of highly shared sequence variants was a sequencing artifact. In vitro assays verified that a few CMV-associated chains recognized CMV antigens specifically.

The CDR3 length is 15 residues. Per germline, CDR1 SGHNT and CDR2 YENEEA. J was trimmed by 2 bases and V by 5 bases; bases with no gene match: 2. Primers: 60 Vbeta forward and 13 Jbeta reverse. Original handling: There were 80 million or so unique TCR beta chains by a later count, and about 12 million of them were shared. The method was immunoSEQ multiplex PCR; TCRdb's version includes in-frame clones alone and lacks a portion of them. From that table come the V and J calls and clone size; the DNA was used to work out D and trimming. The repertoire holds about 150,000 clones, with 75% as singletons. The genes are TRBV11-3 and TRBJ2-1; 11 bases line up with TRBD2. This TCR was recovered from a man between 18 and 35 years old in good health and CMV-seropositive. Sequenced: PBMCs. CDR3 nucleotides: TGTGCCAGCAGCCCTAGCGGGAGGCCCTACAATGAGCAGTTCTTC. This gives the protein CASSPSGRPYNEQFF.